This T cell receptor (beta chain) is drawn from a study of cytomegalovirus exposure and HLA in healthy donors. Looking at the study overall: The early release's HLA-typed donors yielded about 85 million unique TCRs. Among the 300 to 500 donors who were genotyped, roughly 86% fell in the genetic ancestry cluster that is associated with self-reported Caucasian donors.

The V segment lost 4 bases and the J segment 7 bases; nucleotides outside the gene matches: 9. CDR1 and CDR2 from the germline V gene are SQVTM and ANQGSEA. This CDR3 region has 13 residues. It was with 60 Vbeta and 13 Jbeta primers that the PCR ran. The repertoire was sequenced with immunoSEQ multiplex PCR; TCRdb's copy has only in-frame clones and lacks some. The table records about 93,000 clones, around four fifths of them present only once. The V and J genes are TRBV29-1 and TRBJ1-1, with TRBD1 identical over 7 bases. The TCR originated in a woman aged 40 to 49 in good health and CMV-seronegative. The sample taken for sequencing was PBMCs. For the CDR3, the DNA is TGCAGCGTTGCCGAAACTCACAGGGGTGAAGCTTTCTTT. This sequence encodes CSVAETHRGEAFF. The whole variable domain, remainder taken from reference TRBV29-1 and TRBJ1-1, is SAVISQKPSRDICQRGTSLTIQCQVDSQVTMMFWYRQQPGQSLTLIATANQGSEATYESGFVIDKFPISRPNLTFSTLTVSNMSPEDSSIYLCSVAETHRGEAFFGQGTRLTVV.